These 4 T cell receptor beta chains came from one sample sequenced in a study of long-term antiretroviral therapy in people with HIV. The run of the v3.0 immunoSEQ assay was at survey level. Method: immunoSEQ multiplex PCR; TCRdb's copy keeps in-frame clones and lacks some. The table has over 25,000 clones, approximately 86% seen once. The material was unsorted PBMCs, obtained 0.8 years after starting antiretroviral therapy. These receptors originate from a woman in her twenties or thirties with HIV.

This sequence joins TRBV11-2 and TRBJ1-5; the D is unclear. The V end lost 5 bases, the J end lost 5 bases, and 16 bases lay between the germline ends. Germline CDR1 SGHAT, CDR2 FQNNGV. The CDR3 spans 15 residues. CDR3 in DNA: TGTGCCAGCAGCATAGGACCGTTAGGACATCAGCCCCAGCATTTT. Its protein product is CASSIGPLGHQPQHF.

The J gene is TRBJ2-1, the V gene TRBV27; D might be TRBD2 (6 bases). The germline V gene has CDR1 MNHEY and CDR2 SMNVEV (reference sequence). This CDR3 comprises 12 residues. The V end lost 5 bases, the J end lost 6 bases, and 8 bases lay between the germline ends. CDR3 in amino acids: CASSEAGNEQFF. The CDR3 nucleotides read TGTGCCAGCAGTGAAGCGGGCAATGAGCAGTTCTTC.

V gene TRBV5-6 combines with J gene TRBJ1-1; D call uncertain. CDR1 is SGHDT, CDR2 YYEEEE, per germline. The V end was cut by 1 base, the J end by 0 bases, with 10 bases between. The CDR3 is 15 residues long. CDR3 coding DNA: TGTGCCAGCAGCTTGTACAGCTACATGAACACTGAAGCTTTCTTT. Translating it yields CASSLYSYMNTEAFF.

This chain links TRBV9 with TRBJ1-2, with D perhaps matching TRBD1 (5 bases). The length of the CDR3 is 15 residues. V was clipped by 4 bases and J by 4 bases, with 17 bases between them. Germline CDR1 and CDR2: SGDLS and YYNGEE. CDR3 region: CASSPDPAGVYGYTF. For the CDR3, the DNA is TGTGCCAGCAGCCCCGACCCCGCGGGGGTCTATGGCTACACCTTC.